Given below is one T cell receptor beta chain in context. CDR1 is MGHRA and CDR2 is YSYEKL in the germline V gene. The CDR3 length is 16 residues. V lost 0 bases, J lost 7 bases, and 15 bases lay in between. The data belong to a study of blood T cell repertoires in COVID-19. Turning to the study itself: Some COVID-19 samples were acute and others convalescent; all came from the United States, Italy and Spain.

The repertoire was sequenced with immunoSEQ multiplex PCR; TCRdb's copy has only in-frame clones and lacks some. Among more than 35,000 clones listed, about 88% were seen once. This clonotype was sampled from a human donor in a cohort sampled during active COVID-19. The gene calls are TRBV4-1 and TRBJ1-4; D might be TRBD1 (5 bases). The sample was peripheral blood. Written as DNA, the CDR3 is TGCGCCAGCAGCCAAGATTCTGCAGGGTTGGGTGAAAAACTGTTTTTT. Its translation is CASSQDSAGLGEKLFF.